This record concerns one TCR beta chain sequence. The sample comes from a study of blood T cell repertoires in COVID-19. In the study overall: PBMCs, B-cell-depleted T cells, or T cells were the source of the cDNA or gDNA that made up the material.

In the source study's methods: For nucleated cells, counts were estimated from reference gene primer amplification. Assay used: immunoSEQ multiplex PCR; TCRdb lists only in-frame clones, some missing. From that table come the V and J calls and clone size; the DNA was used to work out D and trimming. The sample lists 150,000 to 200,000 clones; approximately 87% were seen once. V lost 5 bases, J lost 6 bases, and 19 bases lay in between. The CDR3 contains 16 residues. CDR1 and CDR2 from the germline V gene are MDHEN and SYDVKM. What was sequenced was peripheral blood. This TCR derives from a man aged 35 to 55 with active or convalescent COVID-19. The chain couples TRBV28 to TRBJ2-2, with D perhaps TRBD1 (6 bases). The CDR3 here is CASSAYPTGYPGELFF. The DNA of the CDR3 is TGTGCCAGCAGTGCCTACCCGACAGGTTACCCCGGGGAGCTGTTTTTT.